What follows are 16 T cell receptor beta chains derived from one specimen sequenced in a study of T cell responses to AZD1222 COVID-19 vaccine. Measured with immunoSEQ multiplex PCR; TCRdb has only the in-frame clones, and not every one. The sample includes roughly 130,000 clones, roughly 88% of them seen just once. This specimen consisted of peripheral blood, obtained on day 0 of AZD1222 vaccination. The receptors were sampled from an adult in good health.

The rearrangement uses TRBV7-9 and TRBJ2-7; TRBD2 aligns across 9 bases. The germline gives CDR1 SEHNR, CDR2 FQNEAQ (reference sequence). This CDR3 contains 15 residues. Trimming at V came to 5 bases and at J to 2 bases, leaving 7 bases not matched to a gene. This CDR3 reads CASSPLAGLAYEQYF. The CDR3 coding sequence is TGTGCCAGCAGCCCTCTAGCGGGATTAGCCTACGAGCAGTACTTC.

The chain couples TRBV5-5 to TRBJ1-2; unclear D gene. Trimming took off 0 bases at V and 6 bases at J, with 9 bases between the two ends. Germline loops: CDR1 SGHKS, CDR2 YYEKEE (reference sequence). The CDR3 has 13 residues. The CDR3 coding sequence is TGTGCCAGCAGCTTGGTAGGGAGTGATGGCTACACCTTC. Translation gives CASSLVGSDGYTF.

V is TRBV7-2 and J is TRBJ1-1; D possibly corresponds to TRBD1 (5 bases). V dropped 2 bases and J dropped 1 base, with 14 bases sitting between them. The CDR3 consists of 16 residues. Germline V gives CDR1 SGHTA, CDR2 FQGNSA. The CDR3 DNA reads TGTGCCAGCAGCTTAAGGGGTGGGCGGTCGAACACTGAAGCTTTCTTT. Translation: CASSLRGGRSNTEAFF.

In its sample, this clone was seen many times. The gene calls are TRBV10-2 and TRBJ2-6, with 8 nucleotides matching TRBD1. The length of the CDR3 is 17 residues. Trimming removed 7 bases from V and 0 bases from J; junction bases left unmatched: 8. The V gene's germline CDR1 is WSHSY and CDR2 SAAADI. The CDR3 protein is CASTDRGVSSGANVLTF. CDR3 DNA: TGCGCCAGCACAGACAGGGGAGTATCCTCTGGGGCCAACGTCCTGACTTTC.

The J gene is TRBJ2-7, the V gene TRBV5-1; TRBD2 is a possible D gene (6 bases). The V gene's germline CDR1 is SGHRS and CDR2 YFSETQ. The V and J ends lost 5 bases and 0 bases respectively, with 12 bases between them. The CDR3 has 14 amino acids. The CDR3: CASRVAVSSYEQYF. For the CDR3, the DNA is TGCGCCAGCAGAGTAGCGGTGAGCTCCTACGAGCAGTACTTC.

The chain has TRBV4-1 and TRBJ1-5; unclear D gene. CDR1 is MGHRA and CDR2 is YSYEKL in the germline V gene. The CDR3 has 13 amino acids. Deletions cut 0 bases from V and 7 bases from J, with 7 bases between. The CDR3 DNA reads TGCGCCAGCAGCCAAGAAAAGGGCCAGCCCCAGCATTTT. This codes for CASSQEKGQPQHF.

Remarks on this clone: Relative to the germline gene, one junction end is altered; a read error may explain this. This chain links TRBV7-7 with TRBJ1-3; D not resolved. Germline loops: CDR1 SSHAT, CDR2 FNYEAQ (reference sequence). The CDR3 extends over 15 amino acids. As DNA, the CDR3 is TGTGCTAGCAGCTTAAGTCCTGTCTCTGGAAACACCATATATTTT. Its protein product is CASSLSPVSGNTIYF.

The chain combines TRBV4-3 with TRBJ1-2; D is ambiguous. Germline CDR1 is LGHNA and CDR2 is YSLEER. This CDR3 is built from 16 residues. The V end was cut by 0 bases, the J end by 0 bases, with 11 bases between. CDR3 bases: TGCGCCAGCAGCCAAGATTACGGCAAAGCTAACTATGGCTACACCTTC. Translating it yields CASSQDYGKANYGYTF.

This sequence joins TRBV7-2 and TRBJ2-7; the match to TRBD2 covers 9 bases. The trim removed 1 base at V and 1 base at J, leaving 5 bases unmatched. There are 16 residues in the CDR3. Germline CDR1 is SGHTA and CDR2 is FQGNSA. CDR3 in amino acids: CASSLVPSGVSYEQYF. Written as DNA, the CDR3 is TGTGCCAGCAGCTTAGTTCCTAGCGGGGTGTCCTACGAGCAGTACTTC.

The chain links TRBV7-2 to TRBJ1-4; the D is unclear. Trimming cost V 1 base and J 8 bases, with 5 bases left between them. The CDR3 totals 12 residues. CDR1 SGHTA and CDR2 FQGNSA come from the germline V gene. DNA for the CDR3: TGTGCCAGCAGCTTAGGTTACGAAAAACTGTTTTTT. Its protein is CASSLGYEKLFF.

This clone was picked up a small number of times. The genes are TRBV6-5 and TRBJ1-2; 10 bases line up with TRBD1. The germline CDR1 and CDR2 sequences are MNHEY and SVGAGI. The CDR3 is made up of 12 amino acids. The junction had 3 bases not matched to a gene; V was cut back by 6 bases and J by 8 bases. The CDR3 reads CASRGQGQGYTF. Here the CDR3 DNA reads TGTGCCAGCAGGGGACAGGGGCAGGGCTACACCTTC.

This chain joins TRBV11-2 and TRBJ2-7; possible D gene TRBD2, 6 bases. The CDR3 contains 15 residues. Germline CDR1 and CDR2: SGHAT and FQNNGV. V was cut by 1 base and J by 3 bases, with 13 bases left in between. The CDR3 sequence: CASSLVAGGGYEQYF. In nucleotides, the CDR3 is TGTGCCAGCAGCTTAGTCGCCGGGGGAGGCTACGAGCAGTACTTC.

The V call is TRBV6-5, the J call TRBJ1-2; no reliable D call. This CDR3 has 14 residues. Germline assignment: CDR1 MNHEY and CDR2 SVGAGI. Trimming shortened V by 6 bases and J by 2 bases, and 13 bases separated the two germline ends. The CDR3 DNA reads TGTGCCAGCAGCCTTATTCAACGGAACTATGGCTACACCTTC. Its protein is CASSLIQRNYGYTF.

The chain employs TRBV5-4 and TRBJ2-2; D is possibly TRBD2 (5 bases). The V and J ends lost 4 bases and 7 bases respectively, with 20 bases between them. The CDR3 has 16 amino acids. Germline V gene sequence: CDR1 SGHNT, CDR2 YYREEE (reference sequence). CDR3 coding DNA: TGTGCCAGCAGCCCCGGGATCGGTAGGGAAGGCGGGGAGCTGTTTTTT. Translated, it gives CASSPGIGREGGELFF.

The chain uses TRBV7-8 and TRBJ2-3; D is undetermined. The V and J ends lost 1 base and 2 bases respectively, with 7 bases between them. The CDR3 has 14 amino acids. Germline CDR1 SGHVS, CDR2 FQNEAQ. CDR3 sequence: CASSLERNTDTQYF. The CDR3 bases are TGTGCCAGCAGCTTAGAGCGTAACACAGATACGCAGTATTTT.

A single count supports this clone. The rearrangement links TRBV6-2 or TRBV6-3 to TRBJ2-1; D unresolved. The ends were cut back, 4 bases at V and 9 bases at J, with 16 bases in the middle. CDR1 is MNHEY and CDR2 is SVGEGT in the germline V gene. The CDR3 length is 14 residues. CDR3 amino acids: CASSWGSRTGEQFF. The DNA of the CDR3 is TGTGCCAGCAGTTGGGGATCGAGGACGGGTGAGCAGTTCTTC.